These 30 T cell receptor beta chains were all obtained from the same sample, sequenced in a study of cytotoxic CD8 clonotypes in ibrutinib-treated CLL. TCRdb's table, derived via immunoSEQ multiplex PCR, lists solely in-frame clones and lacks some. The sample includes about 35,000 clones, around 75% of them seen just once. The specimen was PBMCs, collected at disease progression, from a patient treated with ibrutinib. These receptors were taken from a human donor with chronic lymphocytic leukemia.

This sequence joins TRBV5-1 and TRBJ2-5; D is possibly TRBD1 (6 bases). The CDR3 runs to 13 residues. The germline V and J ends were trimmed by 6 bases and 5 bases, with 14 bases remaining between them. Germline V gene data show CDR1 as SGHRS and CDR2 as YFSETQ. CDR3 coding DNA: TGCGCCAGCACCAGGGGTGGGGGCGAGACCCAGTACTTC. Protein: CASTRGGGETQYF. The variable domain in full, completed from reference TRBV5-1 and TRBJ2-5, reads KAGVTQTPRYLIKTRGQQVTLSCSPISGHRSVSWYQQTPGQGLQFLFEYFSETQRNKGNFPGRFSGRQFSNSRSEMNVSTLELGDSALYLCASTRGGGETQYFGPGTRLLVL.

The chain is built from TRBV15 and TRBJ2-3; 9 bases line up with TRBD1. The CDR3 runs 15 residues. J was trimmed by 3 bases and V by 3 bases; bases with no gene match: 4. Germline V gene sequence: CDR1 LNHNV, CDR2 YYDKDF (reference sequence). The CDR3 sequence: CATSSGQGRTDTQYF. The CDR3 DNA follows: TGTGCCACCAGCAGCGGACAGGGGAGGACAGATACGCAGTATTTT.

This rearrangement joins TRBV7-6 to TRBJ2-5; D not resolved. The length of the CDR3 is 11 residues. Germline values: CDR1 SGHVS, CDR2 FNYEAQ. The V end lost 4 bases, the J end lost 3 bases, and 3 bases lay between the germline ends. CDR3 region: CASSSEETQYF. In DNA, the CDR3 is TGTGCCAGCAGCTCCGAAGAGACCCAGTACTTC.

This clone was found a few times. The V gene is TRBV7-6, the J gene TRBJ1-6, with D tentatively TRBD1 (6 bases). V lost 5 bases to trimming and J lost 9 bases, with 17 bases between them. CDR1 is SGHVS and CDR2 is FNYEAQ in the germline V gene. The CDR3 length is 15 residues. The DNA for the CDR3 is TGTGCCAGCAGCCTTGCACAGGGAGGTGGTTCACCCCTCCACTTT. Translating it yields CASSLAQGGGSPLHF.

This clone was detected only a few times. CDR3 DNA: TGCGCCAGCAGTGAGAGGGGACGGGGAAACACCATATATTTT. Translated, it gives CASSERGRGNTIYF. The J gene is TRBJ1-3, the V gene TRBV10-2; possibly TRBD1 for D (5 bases). The germline gives CDR1 WSHSY, CDR2 SAAADI. The CDR3 length is 14 residues. Trimming pared 2 bases from V and 4 bases from J, leaving 9 bases between.

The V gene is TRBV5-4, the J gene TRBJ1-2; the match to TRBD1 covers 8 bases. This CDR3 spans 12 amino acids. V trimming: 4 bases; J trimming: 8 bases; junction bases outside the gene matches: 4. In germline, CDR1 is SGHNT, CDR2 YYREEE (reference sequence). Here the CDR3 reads CASSMDREGYTF. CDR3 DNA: TGTGCCAGCAGCATGGACAGGGAAGGCTACACCTTC. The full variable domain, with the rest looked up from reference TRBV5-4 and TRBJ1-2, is ETGVTQSPTHLIKTRGQQVTLRCSSQSGHNTVSWYQQALGQGPQFIFQYYREEENGRGNFPPRFSGLQFPNYSSELNVNALELDDSALYLCASSMDREGYTFGSGTRLTVV.

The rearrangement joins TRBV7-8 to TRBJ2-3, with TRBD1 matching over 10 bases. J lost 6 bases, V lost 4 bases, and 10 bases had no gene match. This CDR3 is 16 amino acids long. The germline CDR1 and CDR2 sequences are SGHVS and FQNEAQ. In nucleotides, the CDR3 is TGTGCCAGCAGCTCCGACGACAGGGGGCGCGGGGATACGCAGTATTTT. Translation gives CASSSDDRGRGDTQYF. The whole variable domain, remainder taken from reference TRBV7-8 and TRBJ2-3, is GAGVSQSPRYKVAKRGQDVALRCDPISGHVSLFWYQQALGQGPEFLTYFQNEAQLDKSGLPSDRFFAERPEGSVSTLKIQRTQQEDSAVYLCASSSDDRGRGDTQYFGPGTRLTVL.

The chain's CDR3 is CSVEGTRSYEQYF. The DNA for the CDR3 is TGCAGCGTTGAGGGGACTCGGTCCTACGAGCAGTACTTC. The chain has TRBV29-1 and TRBJ2-7; D might be TRBD2 (6 bases). Germline V gene sequence: CDR1 SQVTM, CDR2 ANQGSEA. The V end was cut by 3 bases, the J end by 1 base, with 10 bases between. The CDR3 has 13 amino acids.

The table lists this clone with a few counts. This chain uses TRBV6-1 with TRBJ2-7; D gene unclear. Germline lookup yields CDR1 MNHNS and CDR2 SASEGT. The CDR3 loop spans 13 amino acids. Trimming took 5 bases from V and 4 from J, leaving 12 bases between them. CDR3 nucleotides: TGTGCCAGCAGTCTACAATCACAGTACGAGCAGTACTTC. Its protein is CASSLQSQYEQYF.

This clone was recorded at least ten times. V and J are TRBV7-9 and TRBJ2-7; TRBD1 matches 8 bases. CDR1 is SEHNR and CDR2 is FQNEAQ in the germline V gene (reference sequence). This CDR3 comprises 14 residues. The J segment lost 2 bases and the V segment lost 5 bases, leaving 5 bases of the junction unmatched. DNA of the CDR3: TGTGCCAGCAGCGCAGACAGGGGAACCTACGAGCAGTACTTC. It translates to CASSADRGTYEQYF.

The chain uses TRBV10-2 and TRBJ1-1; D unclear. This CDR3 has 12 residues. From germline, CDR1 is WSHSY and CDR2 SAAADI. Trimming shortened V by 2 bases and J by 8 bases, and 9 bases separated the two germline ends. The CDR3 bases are TGCGCCAGCAGTGAGAGGGCCCAAGAAGCTTTCTTT. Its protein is CASSERAQEAFF.

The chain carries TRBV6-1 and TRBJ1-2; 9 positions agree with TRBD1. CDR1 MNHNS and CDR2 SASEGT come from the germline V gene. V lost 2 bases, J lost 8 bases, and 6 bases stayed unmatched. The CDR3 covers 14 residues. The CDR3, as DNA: TGTGCCAGCAGTGAACAACAGGGGGCGCAGGGCTACACCTTC. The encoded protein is CASSEQQGAQGYTF.

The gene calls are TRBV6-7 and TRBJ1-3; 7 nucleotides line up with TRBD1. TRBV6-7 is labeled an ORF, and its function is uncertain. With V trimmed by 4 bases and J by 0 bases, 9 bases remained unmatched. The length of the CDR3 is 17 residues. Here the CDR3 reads CASSFTTGLHSGNTIYF. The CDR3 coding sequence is TGTGCCAGCAGTTTTACGACAGGGCTACACTCTGGAAACACCATATATTTT.

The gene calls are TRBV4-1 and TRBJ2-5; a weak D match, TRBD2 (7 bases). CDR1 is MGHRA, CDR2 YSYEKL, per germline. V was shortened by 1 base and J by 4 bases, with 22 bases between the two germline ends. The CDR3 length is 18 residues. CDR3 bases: TGCGCCAGCAGCCAAGGTGCAGTCGGCGGGGGCCTGGGAGAGACCCAGTACTTC. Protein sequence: CASSQGAVGGGLGETQYF.

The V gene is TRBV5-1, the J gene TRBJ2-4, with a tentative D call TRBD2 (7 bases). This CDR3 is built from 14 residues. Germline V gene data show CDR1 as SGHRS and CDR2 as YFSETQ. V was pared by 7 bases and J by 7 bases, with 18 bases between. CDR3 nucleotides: TGCGCCAGCCGGGGGGACACCCTCCCCAACATTCAGTACTTC. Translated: CASRGDTLPNIQYF.

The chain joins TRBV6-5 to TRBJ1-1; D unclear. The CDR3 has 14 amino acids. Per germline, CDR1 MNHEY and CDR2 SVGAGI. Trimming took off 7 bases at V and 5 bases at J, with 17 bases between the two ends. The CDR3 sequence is CASTLFSGATEAFF. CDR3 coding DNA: TGTGCCAGCACCCTATTTTCTGGAGCTACTGAAGCTTTCTTT.

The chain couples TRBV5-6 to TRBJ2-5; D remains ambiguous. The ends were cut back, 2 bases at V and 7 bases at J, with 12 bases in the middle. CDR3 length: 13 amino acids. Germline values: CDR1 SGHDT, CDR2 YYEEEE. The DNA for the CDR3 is TGTGCCAGCAGCTTAGGAGCCCTGGGGACCCAGTACTTC. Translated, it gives CASSLGALGTQYF.

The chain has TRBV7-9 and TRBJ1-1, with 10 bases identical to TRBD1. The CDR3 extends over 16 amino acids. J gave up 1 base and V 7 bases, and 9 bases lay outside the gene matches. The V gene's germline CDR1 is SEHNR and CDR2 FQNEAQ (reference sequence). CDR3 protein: CASTGTGAFTNTEAFF. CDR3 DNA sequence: TGTGCCAGCACCGGGACAGGGGCCTTTACGAACACTGAAGCTTTCTTT. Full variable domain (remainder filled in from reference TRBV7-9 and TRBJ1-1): DTGVSQNPRHKITKRGQNVTFRCDPISEHNRLYWYRQTLGQGPEFLTYFQNEAQLEKSRLLSDRFSAERPKGSFSTLEIQRTEQGDSAMYLCASTGTGAFTNTEAFFGQGTRLTVV.

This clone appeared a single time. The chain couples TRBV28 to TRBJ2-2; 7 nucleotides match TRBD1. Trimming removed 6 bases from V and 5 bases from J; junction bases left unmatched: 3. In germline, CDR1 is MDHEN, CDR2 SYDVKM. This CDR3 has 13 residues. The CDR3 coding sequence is TGTGCCAGCAGCAACAGGGGTACCGGGGAGCTGTTTTTT. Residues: CASSNRGTGELFF.

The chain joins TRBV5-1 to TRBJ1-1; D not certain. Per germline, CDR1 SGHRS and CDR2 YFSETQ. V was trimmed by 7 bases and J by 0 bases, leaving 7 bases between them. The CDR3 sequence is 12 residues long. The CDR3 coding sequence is TGCGCCAGCTCTAGAGTGAACACTGAAGCTTTCTTT. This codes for CASSRVNTEAFF.

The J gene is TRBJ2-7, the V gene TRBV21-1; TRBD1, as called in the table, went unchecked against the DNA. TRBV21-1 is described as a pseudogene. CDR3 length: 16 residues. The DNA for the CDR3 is TGTGCCAGCACTAATGGACCAGGGAACACGGTGTGGGAGCAGTACTTC. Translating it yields CASTNGPGNTVWEQYF.

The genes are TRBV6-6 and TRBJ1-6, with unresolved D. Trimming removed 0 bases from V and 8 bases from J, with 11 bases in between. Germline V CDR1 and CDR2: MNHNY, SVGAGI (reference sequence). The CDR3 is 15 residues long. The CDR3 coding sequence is TGTGCCAGCAGTTACTCTAACCTTGGGGATTCACCCCTCCACTTT. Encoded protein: CASSYSNLGDSPLHF.

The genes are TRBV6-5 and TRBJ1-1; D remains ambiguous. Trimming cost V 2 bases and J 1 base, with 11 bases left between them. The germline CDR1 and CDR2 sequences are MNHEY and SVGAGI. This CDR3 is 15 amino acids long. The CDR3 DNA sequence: TGTGCCAGCAGTTACCAACCTTCGGAGAACACTGAAGCTTTCTTT. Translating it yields CASSYQPSENTEAFF.

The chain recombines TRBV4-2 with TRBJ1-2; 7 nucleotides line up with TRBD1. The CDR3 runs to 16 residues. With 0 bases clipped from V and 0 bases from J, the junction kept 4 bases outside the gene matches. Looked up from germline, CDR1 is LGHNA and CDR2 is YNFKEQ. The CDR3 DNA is TGTGCCAGCAGCCAAGAGTGGACAGGAACTAACTATGGCTACACCTTC. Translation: CASSQEWTGTNYGYTF.

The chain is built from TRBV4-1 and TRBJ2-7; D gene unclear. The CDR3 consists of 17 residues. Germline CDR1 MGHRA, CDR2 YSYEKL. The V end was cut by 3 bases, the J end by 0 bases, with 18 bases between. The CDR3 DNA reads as TGCGCCAGCAGCCACCCCCCCGGAACGTCCCTCTCCTACGAGCAGTACTTC. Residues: CASSHPPGTSLSYEQYF.

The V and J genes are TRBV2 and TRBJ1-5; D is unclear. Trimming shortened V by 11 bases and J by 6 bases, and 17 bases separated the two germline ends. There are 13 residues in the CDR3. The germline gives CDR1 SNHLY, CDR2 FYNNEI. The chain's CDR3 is CAGRRVVGQPQHF. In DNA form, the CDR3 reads TGTGCCGGACGGAGGGTGGTCGGTCAGCCCCAGCATTTT. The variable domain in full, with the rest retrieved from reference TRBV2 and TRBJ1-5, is EPEVTQTPSHQVTQMGQEVILRCVPISNHLYFYWYRQILGQKVEFLVSFYNNEISEKSEIFDDQFSVERPDGSNFTLKIRSTKLEDSAMYFCAGRRVVGQPQHFGDGTRLSIL.

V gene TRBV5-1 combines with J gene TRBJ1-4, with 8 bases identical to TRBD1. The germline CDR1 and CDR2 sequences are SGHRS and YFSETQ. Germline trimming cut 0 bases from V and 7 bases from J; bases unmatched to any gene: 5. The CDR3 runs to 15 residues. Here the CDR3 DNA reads TGCGCCAGCAGCTTGGGCCTCGGGACAGGTGAAAAACTGTTTTTT. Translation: CASSLGLGTGEKLFF.

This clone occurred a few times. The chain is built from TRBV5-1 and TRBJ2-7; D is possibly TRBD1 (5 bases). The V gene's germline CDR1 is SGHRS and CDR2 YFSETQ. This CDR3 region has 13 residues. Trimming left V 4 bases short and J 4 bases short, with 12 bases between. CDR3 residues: CASSKDTLYEQYF. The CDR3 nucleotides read TGCGCCAGCAGCAAGGACACGCTATACGAGCAGTACTTC.

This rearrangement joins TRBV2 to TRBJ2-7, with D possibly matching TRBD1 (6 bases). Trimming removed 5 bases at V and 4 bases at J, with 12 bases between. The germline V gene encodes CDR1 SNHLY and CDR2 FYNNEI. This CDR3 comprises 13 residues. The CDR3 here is CASSQGPGYEQYF. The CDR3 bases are TGTGCCAGCAGTCAGGGGCCCGGTTACGAGCAGTACTTC. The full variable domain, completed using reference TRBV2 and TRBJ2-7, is EPEVTQTPSHQVTQMGQEVILRCVPISNHLYFYWYRQILGQKVEFLVSFYNNEISEKSEIFDDQFSVERPDGSNFTLKIRSTKLEDSAMYFCASSQGPGYEQYFGPGTRLTVT.

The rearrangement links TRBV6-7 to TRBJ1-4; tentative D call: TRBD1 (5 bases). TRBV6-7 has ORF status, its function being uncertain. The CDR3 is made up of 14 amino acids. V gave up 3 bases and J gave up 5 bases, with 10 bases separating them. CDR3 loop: CASSYGDRNEKLFF. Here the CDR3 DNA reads TGTGCCAGCAGTTATGGGGACCGAAATGAAAAACTGTTTTTT.